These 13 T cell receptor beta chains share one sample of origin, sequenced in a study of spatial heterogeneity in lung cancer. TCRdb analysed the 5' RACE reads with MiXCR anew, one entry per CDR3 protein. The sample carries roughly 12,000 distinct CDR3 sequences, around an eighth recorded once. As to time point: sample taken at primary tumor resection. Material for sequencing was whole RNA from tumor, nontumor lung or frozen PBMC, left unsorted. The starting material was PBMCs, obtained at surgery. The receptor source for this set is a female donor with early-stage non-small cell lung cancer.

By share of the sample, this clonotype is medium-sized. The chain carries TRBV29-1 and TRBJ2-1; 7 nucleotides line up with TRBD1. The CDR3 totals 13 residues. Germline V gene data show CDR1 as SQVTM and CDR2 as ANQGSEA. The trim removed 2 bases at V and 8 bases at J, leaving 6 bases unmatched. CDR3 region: CSVEQGESYEQFF. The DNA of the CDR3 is TGCAGCGTTGAACAGGGGGAAAGCTATGAGCAGTTCTTC.

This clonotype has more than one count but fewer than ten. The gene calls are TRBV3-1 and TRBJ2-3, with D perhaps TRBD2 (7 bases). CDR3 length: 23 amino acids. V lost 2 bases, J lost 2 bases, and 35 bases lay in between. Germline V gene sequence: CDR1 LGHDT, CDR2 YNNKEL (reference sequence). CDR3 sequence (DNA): TGTGCCAGCAGCCAAAGGGGCGCCCGGGGGCGGGGGCACTACCTCACCCCCACAGATACGCAGTATTTT. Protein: CASSQRGARGRGHYLTPTDTQYF.

The CDR3 sequence: CASSPDGQGRQPQHF. The CDR3 DNA reads TGTGCCAGCAGCCCCGACGGCCAGGGAAGACAGCCCCAGCATTTT. The rearrangement uses TRBV7-2 and TRBJ1-5; a possible D gene is TRBD1 (5 bases). Germline lookup yields CDR1 SGHTA and CDR2 FQGNSA. The length of the CDR3 is 15 residues. The V end lost 5 bases, the J end lost 7 bases, and 18 bases lay between the germline ends.

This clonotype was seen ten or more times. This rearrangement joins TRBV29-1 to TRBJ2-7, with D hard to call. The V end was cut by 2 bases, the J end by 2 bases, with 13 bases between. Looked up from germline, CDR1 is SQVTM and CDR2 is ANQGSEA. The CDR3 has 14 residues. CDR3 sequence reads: CSVESAGRAYEQYF. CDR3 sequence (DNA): TGCAGCGTTGAATCGGCAGGCCGCGCCTACGAGCAGTACTTC.

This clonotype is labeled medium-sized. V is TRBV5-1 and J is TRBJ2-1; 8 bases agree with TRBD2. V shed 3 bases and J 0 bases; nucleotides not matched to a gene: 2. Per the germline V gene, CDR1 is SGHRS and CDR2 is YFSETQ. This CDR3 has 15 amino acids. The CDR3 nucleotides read TGCGCCAGCAGCTCCAGCGGGAGCTCCTACAATGAGCAGTTCTTC. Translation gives CASSSSGSSYNEQFF.

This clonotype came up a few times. CDR3 in amino acids: CATNRVRGETQYF. For the CDR3, the DNA is TGTGCCACGAACAGGGTCCGTGGCGAGACCCAGTACTTC. The rearrangement uses TRBV6-5 and TRBJ2-5, with D maybe TRBD1 (6 bases). Germline V lookup: CDR1 MNHEY, CDR2 SVGAGI. V was cut by 10 bases and J by 5 bases, with 17 bases left in between. This CDR3 has 13 residues.

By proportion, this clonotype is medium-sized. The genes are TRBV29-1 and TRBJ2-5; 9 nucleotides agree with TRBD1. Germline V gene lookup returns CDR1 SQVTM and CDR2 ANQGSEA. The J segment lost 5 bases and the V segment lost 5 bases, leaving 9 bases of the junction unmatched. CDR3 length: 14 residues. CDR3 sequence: CSVKEQGAGETQYF. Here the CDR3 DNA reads TGCAGCGTTAAGGAACAGGGGGCCGGGGAGACCCAGTACTTC.

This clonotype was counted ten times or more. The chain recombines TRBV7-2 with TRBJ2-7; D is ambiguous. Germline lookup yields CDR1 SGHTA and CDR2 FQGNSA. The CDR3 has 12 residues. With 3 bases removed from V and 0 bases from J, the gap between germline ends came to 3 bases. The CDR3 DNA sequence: TGTGCCAGCAGCTTGAGCTCCTACGAGCAGTACTTC. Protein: CASSLSSYEQYF. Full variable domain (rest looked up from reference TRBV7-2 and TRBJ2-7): GAGVSQSPSNKVTEKGKDVELRCDPISGHTALYWYRQSLGQGLEFLIYFQGNSAPDKSGLPSDRFSAERTGGSVSTLTIQRTQQEDSAVYLCASSLSSYEQYFGPGTRLTVT.

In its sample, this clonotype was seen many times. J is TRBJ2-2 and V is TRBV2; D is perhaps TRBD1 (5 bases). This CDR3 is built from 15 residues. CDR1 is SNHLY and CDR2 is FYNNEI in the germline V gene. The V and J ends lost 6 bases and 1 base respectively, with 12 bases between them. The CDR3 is CASRESTGNTGELFF. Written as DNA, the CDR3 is TGTGCCAGCAGGGAGTCTACAGGGAACACCGGGGAGCTGTTTTTT. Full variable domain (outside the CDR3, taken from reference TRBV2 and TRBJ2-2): EPEVTQTPSHQVTQMGQEVILRCVPISNHLYFYWYRQILGQKVEFLVSFYNNEISEKSEIFDDQFSVERPDGSNFTLKIRSTKLEDSAMYFCASRESTGNTGELFFGEGSRLTVL.

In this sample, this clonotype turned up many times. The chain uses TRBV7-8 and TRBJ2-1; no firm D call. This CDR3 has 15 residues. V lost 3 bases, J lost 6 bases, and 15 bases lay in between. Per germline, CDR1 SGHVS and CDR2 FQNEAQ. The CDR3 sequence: CASSLSSGGINEQFF. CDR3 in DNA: TGTGCCAGCAGCTTGTCTTCTGGTGGTATCAATGAGCAGTTCTTC.

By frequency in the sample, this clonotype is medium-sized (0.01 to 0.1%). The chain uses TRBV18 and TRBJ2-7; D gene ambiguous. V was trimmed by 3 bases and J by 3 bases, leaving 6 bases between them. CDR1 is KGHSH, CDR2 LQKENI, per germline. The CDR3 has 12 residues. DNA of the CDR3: TGTGCCAGCTCACCCGGTAACTACGAGCAGTACTTC. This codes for CASSPGNYEQYF. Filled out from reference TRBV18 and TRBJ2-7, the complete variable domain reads NAGVMQNPRHLVRRRGQEARLRCSPMKGHSHVYWYRQLPEEGLKFMVYLQKENIIDESGMPKERFSAEFPKEGPSILRIQQVVRGDSAAYFCASSPGNYEQYFGPGTRLTVT.

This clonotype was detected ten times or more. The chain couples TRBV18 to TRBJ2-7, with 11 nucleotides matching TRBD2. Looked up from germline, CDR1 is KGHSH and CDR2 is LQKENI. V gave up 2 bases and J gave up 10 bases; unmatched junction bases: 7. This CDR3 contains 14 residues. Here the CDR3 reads CASSPDTSGRGQYF. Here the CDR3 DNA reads TGTGCCAGCTCACCAGATACTAGCGGGAGAGGACAGTACTTC.

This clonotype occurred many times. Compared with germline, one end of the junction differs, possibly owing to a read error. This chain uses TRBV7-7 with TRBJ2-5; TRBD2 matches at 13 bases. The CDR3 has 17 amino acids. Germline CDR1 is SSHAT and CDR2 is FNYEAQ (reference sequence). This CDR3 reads CASSRTSGGPYQETQYF. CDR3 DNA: TGTGCTAGCAGCAGGACTAGCGGGGGCCCGTACCAAGAGACCCAGTACTTC. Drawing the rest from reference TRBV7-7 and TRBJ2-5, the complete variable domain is GAGVSQSPRYKVTKRGQDVTLRCDPISSHATLYWYQQALGQGPEFLTYFNYEAQPDKSGLPSDRFSAERPEGSISTLTIQRTEQRDSAMYRCASSRTSGGPYQETQYFGPGTRLLVL.